Included here is one TCR beta chain sequence, with context. What it recognizes is unknown. The sample originates from a study of CD8+ T cells in alopecia areata. Whole-study findings and limits: Normal scalp showed lower clonality than lesional scalp, especially alopecia totalis/universalis.

As the sequencing template, cDNA was produced by extracting RNA and reverse transcribing it. Some clones are missing from TCRdb's copy, which holds only in-frame ones; the method was immunoSEQ multiplex PCR. The sample contains about 180,000 clones, about 63% of which appear only once. The CDR3 is made up of 14 amino acids. The V gene lost 8 bases and the J gene lost 6 bases, with 17 bases spanning the gap. Germline values: CDR1 LNHDA, CDR2 SQIVND (reference sequence). This receptor was identified in a human donor with alopecia areata. The J gene is TRBJ1-5, the V gene TRBV19; D gene uncertain. This sample comprised CD4+ T cells sorted from blood, obtained at week 0. CDR3 in DNA: TGTGCCAGTCGGTGGTCGACCGGGGTTCAGCCCCAGCATTTT. As protein: CASRWSTGVQPQHF.